Listed below are T cell receptor beta chains from one sample, sequenced in a study of identical twins. MiXCR, run by TCRdb on the 5' RACE reads, gives a single entry per CDR3 protein. The sample records 750,000 to 950,000 distinct CDR3 sequences, 9% to 15% being singletons. The same specimen was also included in a second study, on yellow fever vaccine responses in identical twins.

The sample was PBMCs. Every receptor here comes from a woman between 18 and 29 years old in good health. The CDR3 runs from the conserved cysteine through the conserved F or W. The D gene is left open where the match is weak. Not every row has a clone size; where given, it reads once, few, many or a size class.

j_gene	d_gene	abundance	v_gene	CDR3aa	CDR3nt
TRBJ1-1	-	few	TRBV20-1	CSARDPGKGTEAFF	TGCAGTGCTAGAGATCCAGGGAAAGGGACTGAAGCTTTCTTT
TRBJ2-5	-	-	TRBV28	CASSSPTGSAQYF	TGTGCCAGCAGTTCCCCAACAGGGTCCGCCCAGTACTTC
TRBJ2-3	-	-	TRBV7-8	CASSLVVRTDTQYF	TGTGCCAGCAGCTTAGTAGTCCGGACAGATACGCAGTATTTT
TRBJ2-2	TRBD2	-	TRBV18	CASSPRGVTSGSNTGELFF	TGTGCCAGCTCACCCAGGGGTGTAACTAGCGGATCGAACACCGGGGAGCTGTTTTTT
TRBJ2-2	TRBD2	few	TRBV4-1	CASSQGWEGARLAGETGELFF	TGCGCCAGCAGCCAAGGGTGGGAAGGGGCGCGGCTAGCGGGGGAAACCGGGGAGCTGTTTTTT
TRBJ2-3	-	few	TRBV29-1	CSVKRETSTDTQYF	TGCAGCGTTAAACGGGAGACCAGCACAGATACGCAGTATTTT
TRBJ2-5	-	many	TRBV6-5	CASSYSGETQYF	TGTGCCAGCAGTTACTCCGGGGAGACCCAGTACTTC
TRBJ2-1	TRBD2	-	TRBV2	CASSAFSGAPSEQFF	TGTGCCAGCAGTGCTTTTAGCGGGGCCCCCAGTGAGCAGTTCTTC
TRBJ2-1	-	-	TRBV4-1	CASSQLDLFSYNEQFF	TGCGCCAGCAGCCAGCTTGACTTATTCTCCTACAATGAGCAGTTCTTC
TRBJ1-1	-	-	TRBV7-9	CASSPEGTSNTEAFF	TGTGCCAGCAGCCCTGAGGGGACGTCGAACACTGAAGCTTTCTTT
TRBJ1-1	TRBD1	few	TRBV5-6	CATGGAGSTEAFF	TGTGCCACAGGGGGGGCAGGGAGTACTGAAGCTTTCTTT
TRBJ2-7	-	few	TRBV9	CASSVASAGSAYEQYF	TGTGCCAGCAGCGTAGCTTCGGCGGGAAGTGCCTACGAGCAGTACTTC